Sequencing of this T cell receptor beta chain was carried out in a study of immune characterization of retroperitoneal liposarcoma. TCRdb called the PCR reads again in MiXCR, with one record for every CDR3 protein. The data show around 2,800 distinct CDR3 sequences, 25% to 30% seen once. In its sample, this clonotype was seen a few times. The receptor comes from a female donor with retroperitoneal liposarcoma. Sequenced sample: tumor tissue.

The CDR3 nucleotides are TGCAGTGCTAGCGGTGCTAGCGGGAGATATGGTGAGCAGTTCTTC. It encodes CSASGASGRYGEQFF. V gene TRBV20-1 combines with J gene TRBJ2-1, with 10 positions matching TRBD2. CDR3 size: 15 residues. Germline values: CDR1 DFQATT, CDR2 SNEGSKA (reference sequence). J gave up 9 bases and V 3 bases, and 11 bases lay outside the gene matches.